This T cell receptor (beta chain) was captured in a study of blood T cell repertoires in COVID-19. Study at large: In each case, the material was cDNA or gDNA derived from T cells, B-cell-depleted T cells, or PBMCs.

Enrollment of patients from Seattle took place during active infection, with longitudinal follow-up. The repertoire was sequenced with immunoSEQ multiplex PCR; TCRdb's copy has only in-frame clones and lacks some. The sample yields 30,000 to 40,000 clones, 65% to 75% seen once. V was trimmed by 3 bases and J by 11 bases, leaving 23 bases between them. The CDR3 spans 15 residues. CDR1 and CDR2 (germline): KGHSH, LQKENI. This clone was counted between two and nine times. The chain carries TRBV18 and TRBJ2-7, with D tentatively TRBD1 (7 bases). Sequencing was performed on peripheral blood. The TCR comes from a man in his 70s with COVID-19, enrolled during active disease. CDR3 coding DNA: TGTGCCAGCTCACCGACACCACTTAGGAGGGGGCATGAGTACTTC. Translating it yields CASSPTPLRRGHEYF.